This T cell receptor (beta chain) stems from a study of cytomegalovirus exposure and HLA in healthy donors. With V trimmed by 2 bases and J by 3 bases, 3 bases remained unmatched. From germline, CDR1 is MDHEN and CDR2 SYDVKM. The CDR3 covers 14 residues. Study-level points and caveats: Reports showed the classifier diagnosing cytomegalovirus status with high specificity and sensitivity. Most observed TCR sequences were rare, whereas some public TCRs were detected in many donors.

Sequencing used immunoSEQ multiplex PCR; TCRdb keeps in-frame clones, though not all of them. The table lists some 160,000 clones, approximately 90% of them singletons, with approximately 3% in the top ten. Concerning this clone: The antigen remains undetermined.

Sequences were obtained from PBMCs. The chain recombines TRBV28 with TRBJ2-7, with 8 bases that match TRBD2. This sequence originates from a man aged 18-30 years in good health and CMV-seronegative. The CDR3 reads CASSLERGNYEQYF. CDR3 nucleotides: TGTGCCAGCAGTTTAGAGCGGGGGAACTACGAGCAGTACTTC.